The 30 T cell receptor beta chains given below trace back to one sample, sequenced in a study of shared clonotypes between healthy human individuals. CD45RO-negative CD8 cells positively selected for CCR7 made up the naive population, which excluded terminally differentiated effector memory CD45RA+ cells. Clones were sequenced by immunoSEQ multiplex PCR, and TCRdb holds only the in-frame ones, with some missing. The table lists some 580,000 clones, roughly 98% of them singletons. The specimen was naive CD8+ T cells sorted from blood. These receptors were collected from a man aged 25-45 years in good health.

The CDR3 DNA is TGCGCCAGCAGCCAAGATCCCGACCGCAATGAGCAGTTCTTC. This sequence encodes CASSQDPDRNEQFF. The V and J genes are TRBV4-1 and TRBJ2-1; D is unresolved. Germline-derived CDR1 and CDR2 are MGHRA and YSYEKL. CDR3 length: 14 residues. Trimming shortened V by 0 bases and J by 6 bases, and 9 bases separated the two germline ends.

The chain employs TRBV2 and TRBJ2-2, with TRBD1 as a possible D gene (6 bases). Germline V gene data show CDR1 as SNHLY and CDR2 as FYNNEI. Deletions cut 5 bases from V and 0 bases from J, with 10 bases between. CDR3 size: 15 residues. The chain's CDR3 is CASSSRGPNTGELFF. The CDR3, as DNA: TGTGCCAGCAGTTCCAGGGGTCCGAACACCGGGGAGCTGTTTTTT.

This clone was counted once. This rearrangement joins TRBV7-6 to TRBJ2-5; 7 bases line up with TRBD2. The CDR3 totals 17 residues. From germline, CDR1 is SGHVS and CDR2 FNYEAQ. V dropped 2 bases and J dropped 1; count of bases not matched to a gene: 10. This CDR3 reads CASSLPSATSAQETQYF. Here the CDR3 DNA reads TGTGCCAGCAGCTTACCTTCGGCTACTAGCGCCCAAGAGACCCAGTACTTC.

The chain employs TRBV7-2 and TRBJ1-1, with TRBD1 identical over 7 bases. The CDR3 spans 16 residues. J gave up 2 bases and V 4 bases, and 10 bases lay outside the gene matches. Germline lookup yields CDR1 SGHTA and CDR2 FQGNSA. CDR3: CASSSGTATFNTEAFF. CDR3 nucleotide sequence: TGTGCCAGCAGCTCCGGGACAGCTACCTTTAACACTGAAGCTTTCTTT.

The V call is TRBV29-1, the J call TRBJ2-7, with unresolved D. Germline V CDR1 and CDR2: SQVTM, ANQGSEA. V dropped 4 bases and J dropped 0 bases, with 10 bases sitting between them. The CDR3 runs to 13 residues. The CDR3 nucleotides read TGCAGCGTTGTTCCTGAGAACTCCTACGAGCAGTACTTC. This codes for CSVVPENSYEQYF.

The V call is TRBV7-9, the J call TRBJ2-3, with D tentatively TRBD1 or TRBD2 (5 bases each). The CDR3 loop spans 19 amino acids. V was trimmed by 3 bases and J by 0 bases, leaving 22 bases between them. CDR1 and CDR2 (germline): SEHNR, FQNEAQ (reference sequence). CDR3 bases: TGTGCCAGCAGCTTTCCCGGGACGGAGCATGCTACTAGCACAGATACGCAGTATTTT. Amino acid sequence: CASSFPGTEHATSTDTQYF.

The CDR3 reads CATVQMNTEAFF. The CDR3, as DNA: TGTGCCACCGTCCAGATGAACACTGAAGCTTTCTTT. V gene TRBV5-8 combines with J gene TRBJ1-1, with D hard to call. CDR3 length equals 12 residues. V was pared by 9 bases and J by 0 bases, with 9 bases between. Looked up from germline, CDR1 is SGHTS and CDR2 is YDEGEE.

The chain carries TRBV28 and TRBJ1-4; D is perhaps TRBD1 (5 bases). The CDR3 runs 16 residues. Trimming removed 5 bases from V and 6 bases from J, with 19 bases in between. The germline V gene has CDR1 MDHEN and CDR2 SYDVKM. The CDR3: CASSPAEVGLYEKLFF. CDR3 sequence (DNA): TGTGCCAGCAGTCCTGCAGAGGTGGGGCTGTATGAAAAACTGTTTTTT.

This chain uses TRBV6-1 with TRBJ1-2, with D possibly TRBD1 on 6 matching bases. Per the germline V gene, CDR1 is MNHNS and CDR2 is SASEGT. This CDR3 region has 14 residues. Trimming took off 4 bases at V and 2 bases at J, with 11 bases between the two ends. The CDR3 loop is CASSGRDTNYGYTF. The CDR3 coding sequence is TGTGCCAGCAGTGGCCGGGACACGAACTATGGCTACACCTTC.

The CDR3 spells CASSDTSGSFYNEQFF. The DNA of the CDR3 is TGTGCCAGCAGCGACACTAGCGGGAGTTTCTACAATGAGCAGTTCTTC. The chain carries TRBV6-4 and TRBJ2-1, with 11 bases fitting TRBD2. Germline assignment: CDR1 MRHNA and CDR2 SNTAGT. The CDR3 sequence is 16 residues long. J lost 3 bases, V lost 6 bases, and 7 bases had no gene match.

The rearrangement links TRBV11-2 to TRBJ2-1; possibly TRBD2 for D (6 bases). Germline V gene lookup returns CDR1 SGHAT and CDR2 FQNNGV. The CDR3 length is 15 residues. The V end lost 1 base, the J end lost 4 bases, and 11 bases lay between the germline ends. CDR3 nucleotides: TGTGCCAGCAGCTTAGTGGCGGGGCCGTACAATGAGCAGTTCTTC. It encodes CASSLVAGPYNEQFF.

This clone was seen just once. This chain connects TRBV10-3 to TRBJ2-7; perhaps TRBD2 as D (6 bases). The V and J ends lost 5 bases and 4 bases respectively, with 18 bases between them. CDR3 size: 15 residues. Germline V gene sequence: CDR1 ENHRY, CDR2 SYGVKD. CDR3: CAISTTGLDYYEQYF. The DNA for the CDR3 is TGTGCCATCAGTACCACGGGACTCGATTATTACGAGCAGTACTTC.

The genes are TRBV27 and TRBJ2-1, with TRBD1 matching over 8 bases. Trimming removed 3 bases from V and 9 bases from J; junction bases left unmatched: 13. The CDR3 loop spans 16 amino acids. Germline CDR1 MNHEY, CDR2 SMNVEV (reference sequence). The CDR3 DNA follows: TGTGCCAGCAGTTTGATCGGGCAGGGGGCCGAGATTGAGCAGTTCTTC. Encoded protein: CASSLIGQGAEIEQFF.

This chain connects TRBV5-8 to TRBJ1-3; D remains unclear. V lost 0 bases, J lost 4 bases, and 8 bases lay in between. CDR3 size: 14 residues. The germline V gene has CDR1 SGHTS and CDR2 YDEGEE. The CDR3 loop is CASSLVAAGNTIYF. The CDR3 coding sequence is TGTGCCAGCAGCTTGGTGGCAGCAGGAAACACCATATATTTT.

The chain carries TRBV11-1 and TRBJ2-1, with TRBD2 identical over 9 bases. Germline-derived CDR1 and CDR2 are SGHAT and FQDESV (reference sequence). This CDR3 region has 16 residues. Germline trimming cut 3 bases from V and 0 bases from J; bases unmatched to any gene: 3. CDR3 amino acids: CASSFLSGSSYNEQFF. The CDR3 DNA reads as TGTGCCAGCAGCTTTCTTAGCGGGAGCTCCTACAATGAGCAGTTCTTC.

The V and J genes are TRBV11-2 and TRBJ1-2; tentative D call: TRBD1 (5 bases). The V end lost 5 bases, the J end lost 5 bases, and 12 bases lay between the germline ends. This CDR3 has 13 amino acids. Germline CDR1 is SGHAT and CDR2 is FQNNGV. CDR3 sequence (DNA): TGTGCCAGCAGCAGCACCGGGGGTTATGGCTACACCTTC. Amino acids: CASSSTGGYGYTF.

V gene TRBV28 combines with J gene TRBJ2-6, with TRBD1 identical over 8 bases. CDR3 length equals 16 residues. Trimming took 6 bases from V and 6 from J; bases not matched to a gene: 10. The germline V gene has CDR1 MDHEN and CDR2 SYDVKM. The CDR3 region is CASSRLTGVAANVLTF. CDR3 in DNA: TGTGCCAGCAGCCGACTGACAGGGGTGGCGGCCAACGTCCTGACTTTC.

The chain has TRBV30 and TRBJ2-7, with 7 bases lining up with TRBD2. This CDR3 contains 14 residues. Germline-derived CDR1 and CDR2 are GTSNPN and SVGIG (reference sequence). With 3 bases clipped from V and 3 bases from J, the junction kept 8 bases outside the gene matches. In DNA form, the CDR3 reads TGTGCCTGGAGACCGCGGGGAGGGAACTACGAGCAGTACTTC. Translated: CAWRPRGGNYEQYF.

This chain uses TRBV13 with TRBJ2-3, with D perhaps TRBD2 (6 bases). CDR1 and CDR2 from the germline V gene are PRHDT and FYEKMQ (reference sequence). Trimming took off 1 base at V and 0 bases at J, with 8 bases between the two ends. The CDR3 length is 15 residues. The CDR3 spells CASSLAGTSTDTQYF. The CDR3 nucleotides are TGTGCCAGCAGCTTAGCTGGGACTAGCACAGATACGCAGTATTTT.

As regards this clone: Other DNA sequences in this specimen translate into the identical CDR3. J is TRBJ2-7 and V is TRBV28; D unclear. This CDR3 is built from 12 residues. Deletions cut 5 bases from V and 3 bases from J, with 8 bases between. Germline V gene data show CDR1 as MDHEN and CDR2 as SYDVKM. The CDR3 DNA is TGTGCCAGCAGTCTCGAGGACTACGAGCAGTACTTC. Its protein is CASSLEDYEQYF.

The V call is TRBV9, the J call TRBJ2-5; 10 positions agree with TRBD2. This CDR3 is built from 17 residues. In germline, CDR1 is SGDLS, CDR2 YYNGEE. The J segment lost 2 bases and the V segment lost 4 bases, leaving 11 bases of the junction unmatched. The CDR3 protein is CASSQSLAGGLQETQYF. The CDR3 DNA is TGTGCCAGCAGCCAATCCTTAGCGGGAGGACTACAAGAGACCCAGTACTTC.

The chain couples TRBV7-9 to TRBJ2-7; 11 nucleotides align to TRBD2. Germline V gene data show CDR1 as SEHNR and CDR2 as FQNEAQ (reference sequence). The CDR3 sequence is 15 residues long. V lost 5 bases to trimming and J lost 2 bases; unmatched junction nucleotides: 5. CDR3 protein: CASSIGTSGTYEQYF. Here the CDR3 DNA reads TGTGCCAGCAGCATAGGGACTAGCGGCACCTACGAGCAGTACTTC.

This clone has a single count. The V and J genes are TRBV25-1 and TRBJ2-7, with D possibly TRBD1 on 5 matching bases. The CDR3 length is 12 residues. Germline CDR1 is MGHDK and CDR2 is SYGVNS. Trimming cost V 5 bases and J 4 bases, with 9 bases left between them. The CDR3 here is CASSPDSYEQYF. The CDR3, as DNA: TGTGCCAGCAGTCCCGACAGTTACGAGCAGTACTTC.

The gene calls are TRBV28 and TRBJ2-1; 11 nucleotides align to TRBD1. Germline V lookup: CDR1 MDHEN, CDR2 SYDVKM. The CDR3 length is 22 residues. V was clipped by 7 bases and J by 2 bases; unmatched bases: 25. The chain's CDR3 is CASTLKRISGQGVVMTYNEQFF. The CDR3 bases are TGTGCCAGCACCCTGAAAAGGATCTCGGGACAGGGGGTAGTGATGACCTACAATGAGCAGTTCTTC. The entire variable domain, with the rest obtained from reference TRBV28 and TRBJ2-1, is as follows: DVKVTQSSRYLVKRTGEKVFLECVQDMDHENMFWYRQDPGLGLRLIYFSYDVKMKEKGDIPEGYSVSREKKERFSLILESASTNQTSMYLCASTLKRISGQGVVMTYNEQFFGPGTRLTVL.

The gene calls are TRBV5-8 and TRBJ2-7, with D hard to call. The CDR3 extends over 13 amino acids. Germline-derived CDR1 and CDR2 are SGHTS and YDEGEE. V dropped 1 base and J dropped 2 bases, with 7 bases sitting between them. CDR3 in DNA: TGTGCCAGCAGCTTGAGGATGGCCTACGAGCAGTACTTC. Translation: CASSLRMAYEQYF.

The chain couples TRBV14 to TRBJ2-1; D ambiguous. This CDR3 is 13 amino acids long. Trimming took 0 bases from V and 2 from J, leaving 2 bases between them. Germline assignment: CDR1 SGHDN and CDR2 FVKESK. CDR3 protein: CASSQDPYNEQFF. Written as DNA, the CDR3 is TGTGCCAGCAGCCAAGATCCCTACAATGAGCAGTTCTTC.

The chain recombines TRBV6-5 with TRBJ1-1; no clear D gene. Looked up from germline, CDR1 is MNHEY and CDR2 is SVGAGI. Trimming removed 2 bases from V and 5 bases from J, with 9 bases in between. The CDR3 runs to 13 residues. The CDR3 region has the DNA TGTGCCAGCAGTTACGCTTGGGAGACTGAAGCTTTCTTT. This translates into CASSYAWETEAFF.

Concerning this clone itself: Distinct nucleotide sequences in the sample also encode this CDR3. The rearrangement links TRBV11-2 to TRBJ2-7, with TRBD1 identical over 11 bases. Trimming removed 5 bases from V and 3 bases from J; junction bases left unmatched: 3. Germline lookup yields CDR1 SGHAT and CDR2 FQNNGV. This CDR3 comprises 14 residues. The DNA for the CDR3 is TGTGCCAGCAGCCCGGGGACAGGGGGCTACGAGCAGTACTTC. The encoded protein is CASSPGTGGYEQYF.

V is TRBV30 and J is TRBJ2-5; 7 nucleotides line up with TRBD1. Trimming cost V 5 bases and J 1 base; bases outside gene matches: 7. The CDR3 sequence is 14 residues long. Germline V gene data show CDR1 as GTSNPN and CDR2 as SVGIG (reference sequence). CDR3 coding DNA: TGTGCCTGGTCCGGGACAGTCCCCCAAGAGACCCAGTACTTC. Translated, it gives CAWSGTVPQETQYF.

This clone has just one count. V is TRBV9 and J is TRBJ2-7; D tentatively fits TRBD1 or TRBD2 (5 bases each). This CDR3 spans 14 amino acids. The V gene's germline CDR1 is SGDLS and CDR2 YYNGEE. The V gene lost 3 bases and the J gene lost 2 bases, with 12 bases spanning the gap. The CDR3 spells CASSDRDGTYEQYF. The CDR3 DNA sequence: TGTGCCAGCAGCGACCGGGACGGCACCTACGAGCAGTACTTC.